The next 9 T cell receptor beta chains were all read from a single sample in a study of PD-1 blockade in mismatch repair-deficient tumors. TCRdb's table, derived via immunoSEQ multiplex PCR, lists solely in-frame clones and lacks some. Among under 40,000 clones listed, approximately 80% were seen once. The sequenced sample was PBMCs, obtained approximately 9 months after starting pembrolizumab. These receptor sequences come from an adult with mismatch repair-deficient cancer.

CDR3 amino acids: CASSLRGPDNSPLHF. CDR3 coding DNA: TGTGCCAGCAGCTTAAGAGGGCCGGATAATTCACCCCTCCACTTT. The J gene is TRBJ1-6, the V gene TRBV7-9; D gene ambiguous. The germline V and J ends were trimmed by 2 bases and 5 bases, with 10 bases remaining between them. This CDR3 contains 15 residues. The germline V gene has CDR1 SEHNR and CDR2 FQNEAQ (reference sequence).

The chain is built from TRBV19 and TRBJ1-2, with TRBD1 identical over 9 bases. The CDR3 loop spans 14 amino acids. Germline CDR1 and CDR2: LNHDA and SQIVND (reference sequence). Trimming cost V 10 bases and J 7 bases; bases outside gene matches: 13. The CDR3 spells CAIPRGTGNSGYTF. The CDR3 DNA reads as TGTGCCATCCCCCGCGGGACAGGGAATTCTGGCTACACCTTC.

This clone was counted once. The V gene is TRBV9, the J gene TRBJ2-7; 7 bases are a match to TRBD2. The CDR3 contains 13 residues. Germline trimming cut 0 bases from V and 3 bases from J; bases unmatched to any gene: 0. Germline V CDR1 and CDR2: SGDLS, YYNGEE. CDR3 amino acids: CASSVGEGYEQYF. CDR3 nucleotides: TGTGCCAGCAGCGTAGGGGAGGGCTACGAGCAGTACTTC. Combining the CDR3 with reference TRBV9 and TRBJ2-7 gives the whole variable domain DSGVTQTPKHLITATGQRVTLRCSPRSGDLSVYWYQQSLDQGLQFLIQYYNGEERAKGNILERFSAQQFPDLHSELNLSSLELGDSALYFCASSVGEGYEQYFGPGTRLTVT.

The rearrangement joins TRBV28 to TRBJ1-2, with a possible D match to TRBD1 (5 bases). The CDR3 extends over 14 amino acids. Trimming removed 6 bases from V and 6 bases from J, with 17 bases in between. The germline V gene encodes CDR1 MDHEN and CDR2 SYDVKM. The CDR3: CASRKLQGRDGYTF. CDR3 nucleotide sequence: TGTGCCAGCAGGAAACTTCAGGGTAGGGATGGCTACACCTTC.

This chain connects TRBV7-8 to TRBJ1-5; D gene ambiguous. The V and J ends lost 1 base and 3 bases respectively, with 7 bases between them. The germline CDR1 and CDR2 sequences are SGHVS and FQNEAQ. This CDR3 spans 14 amino acids. As DNA, the CDR3 is TGTGCCAGCAGCTTAGTTCAGTCCAATCAGCCCCAGCATTTT. It specifies CASSLVQSNQPQHF.

The chain uses TRBV19 and TRBJ1-1; D not certain. The CDR3 has 15 residues. Trimming pared 4 bases from V and 4 bases from J, leaving 16 bases between. CDR1 and CDR2 from the germline V gene are LNHDA and SQIVND (reference sequence). This CDR3 reads CASSSMKEGFTEAFF. The CDR3 DNA sequence: TGTGCCAGTAGTAGTATGAAGGAGGGATTCACTGAAGCTTTCTTT.

This sequence joins TRBV30 and TRBJ1-1; no clear D gene. The CDR3 contains 12 residues. The V and J ends lost 5 bases and 5 bases respectively, with 12 bases between them. The V gene's germline CDR1 is GTSNPN and CDR2 SVGIG (reference sequence). The CDR3 reads CAWVPRWTEAFF. The CDR3 region has the DNA TGTGCCTGGGTACCGCGGTGGACTGAAGCTTTCTTT.

This clone appeared a few times. The chain recombines TRBV18 with TRBJ1-1; D perhaps matches TRBD1 (5 bases). The CDR3 totals 16 residues. Trimming removed 7 bases from V and 0 bases from J, with 18 bases in between. Germline CDR1 is KGHSH and CDR2 is LQKENI. The CDR3 reads CASFGVDSTMNTEAFF. The CDR3 DNA is TGTGCCAGCTTTGGGGTCGACAGTACGATGAACACTGAAGCTTTCTTT.

V and J are TRBV7-9 and TRBJ1-4, with D unresolved. V shed 0 bases and J shed 4 bases, with 12 bases lying between them. The V gene's germline CDR1 is SEHNR and CDR2 FQNEAQ (reference sequence). This CDR3 is 16 amino acids long. The CDR3 sequence: CASSLASGIFNEKLFF. The CDR3 bases are TGTGCCAGCAGCTTAGCTTCCGGGATTTTTAATGAAAAACTGTTTTTT.